The entry below gives a single T cell receptor beta chain sequence along with its context. This sample is part of a study of blood T cell repertoires in COVID-19. Study at large: T cells, B-cell-depleted T cells, or PBMCs provided the cDNA or gDNA that served as material.

V lost 6 bases and J lost 3; bases outside the gene matches: 6. Germline V CDR1 and CDR2: SGHAT, FQNNGV. The CDR3 is made up of 15 amino acids. In the original processing: The assay estimated nucleated cells by amplifying reference gene primers. Clones were read by immunoSEQ multiplex PCR, and TCRdb kept only the in-frame ones, dropping some. That table supplies the V and J calls and clone size; D and trimming were determined from the DNA. In the table there are over 300,000 clones, approximately 90% of which are singletons. The specimen sequenced was PBMCs or T cells enriched from blood (not recorded which). The V gene is TRBV11-2, the J gene TRBJ2-3, with 10 bases that match TRBD2. The receptor was derived from a woman aged 25 to 39 who had recovered from COVID-19. The CDR3 sequence is CASSQGSGGTDTQYF. In DNA form, the CDR3 reads TGTGCCAGCAGTCAGGGTAGCGGGGGGACAGATACGCAGTATTTT.